This TCR beta chain was captured by sequencing in a study of T cells in Graves' hyperthyroidism and ophthalmopathy. Whole-study context: Peripheral blood samples were taken at initial diagnosis, prior to any treatment. Study-level findings and limits: A model of 13 V-J pairs discriminated ophthalmopathy from stable hyperthyroidism.

This clonotype was detected ten times or more. The antigen is not known. The ends were cut back, 0 bases at V and 5 bases at J, with 6 bases in the middle. Germline V lookup: CDR1 SGHRS, CDR2 YFSETQ. This CDR3 is built from 13 residues. The TCR beta CDR3 regions underwent amplification using RNA transcripts as the source. The primer set for the first-round RT-PCR of the TCR CDR3 was HTBI. MiXCR was run by TCRdb on the multiplex PCR reads, yielding one entry per CDR3 protein. Seen here are over 200,000 distinct CDR3 sequences, roughly 15% observed once, and the top ten hold about 14%. This chain connects TRBV5-1 to TRBJ2-1, with a possible D match to TRBD1 (5 bases). The clonotype was recovered from a woman between 40 and 50 years old with Graves' hyperthyroidism that later progressed to Graves' ophthalmopathy. Sequencing was done on a sample of blood. CDR3 region: CASSLGGDNEQFF. The DNA of the CDR3 is TGCGCCAGCAGCTTGGGGGGCGACAATGAGCAGTTCTTC. Full variable domain (missing parts from reference TRBV5-1 and TRBJ2-1): KAGVTQTPRYLIKTRGQQVTLSCSPISGHRSVSWYQQTPGQGLQFLFEYFSETQRNKGNFPGRFSGRQFSNSRSEMNVSTLELGDSALYLCASSLGGDNEQFFGPGTRLTVL.